The rows below give T cell receptor beta chains drawn from one sample of a study of vaccination and CD4 T cells after COVID-19. One entry per CDR3 protein, called by TCRdb with MiXCR from the PCR reads. The table has some 15,000 distinct CDR3 sequences, about 39% seen once. No antigen has been assigned to these receptors. The specimen comprised CD4+ T cells from blood, cultured in vitro, sampled before SARS-CoV-2 vaccination. All receptors come from a human donor who had recovered from COVID-19. Both conserved end residues are trimmed from each CDR3. Clone sizes are given selectively: once, few, many, or a class where the clone is expanded.

len: 12
v_gene: TRBV12-3/TRBV12-4
abundance: once
j_gene: TRBJ1-2
CDR3aa: ASSRTGGDYGYT

len: 12
v_gene: TRBV28
abundance: -
j_gene: TRBJ2-7
CDR3aa: ASRGTPDLYEQY

len: 13
v_gene: TRBV7-2
abundance: few
j_gene: TRBJ1-1
CDR3aa: ASSQLRAQDTEAF

len: 12
v_gene: TRBV5-4
abundance: few
j_gene: TRBJ1-1
CDR3aa: ASSLAVGNTEAF

len: 13
v_gene: TRBV5-4
abundance: -
j_gene: TRBJ1-6
CDR3aa: ASSLDRRDNSPLH

len: 11
v_gene: TRBV7-9
abundance: few
j_gene: TRBJ1-3
CDR3aa: ASSWGTGNTIY

len: 15
v_gene: TRBV7-2
abundance: -
j_gene: TRBJ2-1
CDR3aa: ASSSQGASGRIGEQF

len: 13
v_gene: TRBV2
abundance: -
j_gene: TRBJ2-7
CDR3aa: ASSVRQGGTYEQY

len: 12
v_gene: TRBV5-1
abundance: -
j_gene: TRBJ1-1
CDR3aa: ASSPAQVNTEAF

len: 11
v_gene: TRBV7-2
abundance: few
j_gene: TRBJ1-2
CDR3aa: ASSPDGKYGYT

len: 11
v_gene: TRBV7-2
abundance: -
j_gene: TRBJ2-2
CDR3aa: ASSATVQGELF

len: 10
v_gene: TRBV11-2
abundance: few
j_gene: TRBJ2-7
CDR3aa: ASSLEVYEQY

len: 12
v_gene: TRBV2
abundance: few
j_gene: TRBJ1-1
CDR3aa: ASSPQGARAEAF

len: 13
v_gene: TRBV7-9
abundance: -
j_gene: TRBJ1-2
CDR3aa: ASSVEEGFRYGYT

len: 16
v_gene: TRBV4-1
abundance: -
j_gene: TRBJ2-5
CDR3aa: ASSQARGQGVMGETQY

len: 14
v_gene: TRBV20-1
abundance: -
j_gene: TRBJ2-1
CDR3aa: SAGTSGVSSYNEQF

len: 14
v_gene: TRBV7-2
abundance: few
j_gene: TRBJ1-2
CDR3aa: ASSYTSGVANYGYT

len: 11
v_gene: TRBV27
abundance: few
j_gene: TRBJ2-7
CDR3aa: ASGFTSSYEQY

len: 10
v_gene: TRBV20-1
abundance: few
j_gene: TRBJ1-1
CDR3aa: SARDRNTEAF

len: 12
v_gene: TRBV5-6
abundance: few
j_gene: TRBJ1-2
CDR3aa: ASSLSFGAGGYT

len: 15
v_gene: TRBV6-2/TRBV6-3
abundance: few
j_gene: TRBJ1-5
CDR3aa: ASSRRQGTRGYQPQH

len: 13
v_gene: TRBV11-3
abundance: -
j_gene: TRBJ2-3
CDR3aa: ASSLGIGSADTQY

len: 17
v_gene: TRBV7-6
abundance: -
j_gene: TRBJ1-5
CDR3aa: ASSLAWGRGATSNQPQH

len: 12
v_gene: TRBV11-3
abundance: -
j_gene: TRBJ1-2
CDR3aa: ASSFTGSSRGYT

len: 11
v_gene: TRBV27
abundance: few
j_gene: TRBJ1-2
CDR3aa: ASSSGGMTGYT

len: 13
v_gene: TRBV24-1
abundance: few
j_gene: TRBJ1-1
CDR3aa: ATSDDGQGNTEAF

len: 10
v_gene: TRBV6-5
abundance: -
j_gene: TRBJ1-1
CDR3aa: ASSYGGTEAF

len: 13
v_gene: TRBV24-1
abundance: -
j_gene: TRBJ2-3
CDR3aa: ATSGSGGGTDTQY

len: 11
v_gene: TRBV19
abundance: medium-sized
j_gene: TRBJ1-1
CDR3aa: ASSIDLGTEAF

len: 13
v_gene: TRBV5-1
abundance: once
j_gene: TRBJ2-5
CDR3aa: ASSLAGALQETQY

len: 13
v_gene: TRBV6-2/TRBV6-3
abundance: few
j_gene: TRBJ1-6
CDR3aa: ASTRVGGDNSPLH

len: 14
v_gene: TRBV30
abundance: -
j_gene: TRBJ1-6
CDR3aa: AWSATQDSYNSPLH

len: 10
v_gene: TRBV6-1
abundance: -
j_gene: TRBJ2-7
CDR3aa: ATGTGAYEQY

len: 13
v_gene: TRBV20-1
abundance: medium-sized
j_gene: TRBJ1-6
CDR3aa: SATLPGQGASPLH

len: 12
v_gene: TRBV7-3
abundance: -
j_gene: TRBJ1-1
CDR3aa: ASSLTGRRTEAF

len: 14
v_gene: TRBV7-9
abundance: few
j_gene: TRBJ1-2
CDR3aa: ASSPDRDRANYGYT

len: 14
v_gene: TRBV19
abundance: -
j_gene: TRBJ1-5
CDR3aa: ASSTVGGVVGQPQH

len: 16
v_gene: TRBV4-1
abundance: -
j_gene: TRBJ1-6
CDR3aa: ASSQDRARSSYNSPLH

len: 11
v_gene: TRBV20-1
abundance: medium-sized
j_gene: TRBJ1-5
CDR3aa: SAGQGGNQPQH

len: 12
v_gene: TRBV5-1
abundance: -
j_gene: TRBJ1-1
CDR3aa: ASSSGSENTEAF

len: 15
v_gene: TRBV6-1
abundance: -
j_gene: TRBJ1-1
CDR3aa: ASSEVGWGQRNTEAF

len: 11
v_gene: TRBV27
abundance: -
j_gene: TRBJ2-4
CDR3aa: ASSRGQGNIQY

len: 10
v_gene: TRBV30
abundance: -
j_gene: TRBJ1-1
CDR3aa: AWSTPLGTAF

len: 8
v_gene: TRBV7-3
abundance: -
j_gene: TRBJ1-1
CDR3aa: ASSFDEAF

len: 14
v_gene: TRBV5-1
abundance: -
j_gene: TRBJ1-2
CDR3aa: ASSLGYAGSNYGYT

len: 13
v_gene: TRBV6-1
abundance: -
j_gene: TRBJ1-1
CDR3aa: ASTLSGLRNTEAF

len: 11
v_gene: TRBV2
abundance: -
j_gene: TRBJ1-1
CDR3aa: ASSGSTSTEAF

len: 12
v_gene: TRBV27
abundance: -
j_gene: TRBJ2-7
CDR3aa: ASHPTGSSYEQY

len: 14
v_gene: TRBV20-1
abundance: -
j_gene: TRBJ2-2
CDR3aa: SARRLAGRNTGELF

len: 13
v_gene: TRBV9
abundance: once
j_gene: TRBJ2-1
CDR3aa: ASSPREGSYNEQF

len: 12
v_gene: TRBV12-3/TRBV12-4
abundance: -
j_gene: TRBJ1-5
CDR3aa: ASSLRPLEQPQH

len: 12
v_gene: TRBV5-8
abundance: -
j_gene: TRBJ2-4
CDR3aa: ASSLGDRTDIQY

len: 14
v_gene: TRBV19
abundance: few
j_gene: TRBJ1-2
CDR3aa: ASSRTGTGGDYGYT

len: 12
v_gene: TRBV12-3/TRBV12-4
abundance: few
j_gene: TRBJ1-1
CDR3aa: ASSQTVPSAEAF

len: 11
v_gene: TRBV6-5
abundance: -
j_gene: TRBJ1-2
CDR3aa: ASSSNRILGYT

len: 15
v_gene: TRBV7-2
abundance: -
j_gene: TRBJ1-6
CDR3aa: ASSERTQKTNNSPLH

len: 13
v_gene: TRBV5-4
abundance: -
j_gene: TRBJ1-6
CDR3aa: ASSQDSRVNSPLH

len: 11
v_gene: TRBV19
abundance: -
j_gene: TRBJ2-1
CDR3aa: GPPGREENEQF

len: 14
v_gene: TRBV10-3
abundance: -
j_gene: TRBJ2-3
CDR3aa: AISGTSGGPRDTQY

len: 14
v_gene: TRBV20-1
abundance: -
j_gene: TRBJ2-2
CDR3aa: SASSPGLAGAGELF